This T cell receptor (beta chain) was obtained from a study of shared clonotypes between healthy human individuals. The CDR3 contains 14 residues. Germline V gene lookup returns CDR1 MNHNY and CDR2 SVGAGI (reference sequence). The V and J ends lost 3 bases and 4 bases respectively, with 10 bases between them. The protocol was immunoSEQ multiplex PCR, while the TCRdb copy is restricted to in-frame clones and leaves out a portion. The data hold around 430,000 clones, with around 75% observed a single time. Donors had no recently reported acute infections or vaccinations and were HIV-negative. The receptor's source is a middle-aged woman in good health. Some clones in this sample may be carry-over from other donors' samples. V gene TRBV6-6 combines with J gene TRBJ1-3; D is ambiguous. The sequencing input was PBMCs. The CDR3 loop is CASSYGISGNTIYF. CDR3 bases: TGTGCCAGCAGTTATGGCATCTCCGGAAACACCATATATTTT.